The 25 T cell receptor beta chains below all came from one sample that was sequenced in a study of early T cells in non-severe SARS-CoV-2 infection. TCRdb reprocessed the 5' RACE reads via MiXCR and lists one record per CDR3 protein. The sample shows tens of thousands of distinct CDR3 sequences, around 12% of them seen only once. The material sequenced was whole blood. The origin of the receptors is an adult who was a healthcare worker with PCR-confirmed SARS-CoV-2 infection or an uninfected control (not recorded which).

Many counts were recorded for this clonotype. This sequence joins TRBV20-1 and TRBJ2-3; D may match TRBD1 or TRBD2 (5 bases each). CDR1 and CDR2 (germline): DFQATT, SNEGSKA (reference sequence). This CDR3 comprises 13 residues. V shed 6 bases and J shed 4 bases, with 14 bases lying between them. The DNA for the CDR3 is TGCAGTGCCCGCTTCTCGGGGCCAGATACGCAGTATTTT. As protein: CSARFSGPDTQYF.

This clonotype was detected only a few times. This rearrangement joins TRBV5-1 to TRBJ2-1; 8 bases line up with TRBD2. The CDR3 runs to 16 residues. V was clipped by 4 bases and J by 0 bases; unmatched bases: 6. Germline CDR1 SGHRS, CDR2 YFSETQ. The CDR3, as DNA: TGCGCCAGCAGCCCCACTAGCGGAAGCTCCTACAATGAGCAGTTCTTC. Residues: CASSPTSGSSYNEQFF.

This clonotype was picked up a small number of times. The V call is TRBV7-3, the J call TRBJ2-5, with TRBD2 identical over 8 bases. Looked up from germline, CDR1 is SGHTA and CDR2 is FQGTGA. The CDR3 runs 15 residues. V dropped 1 base and J dropped 3; count of bases not matched to a gene: 4. The CDR3 coding sequence is TGTGCCAGCAGCTTAATGGGTAGCGGGGAAGAGACCCAGTACTTC. It translates to CASSLMGSGEETQYF.

This clonotype has at least ten counts. The chain combines TRBV7-3 with TRBJ2-1; 8 bases are shared with TRBD1. The CDR3 sequence is 13 residues long. J lost 4 bases, V lost 5 bases, and 1 base had no gene match. The germline V gene encodes CDR1 SGHTA and CDR2 FQGTGA. This CDR3 reads CASSRDRYNEQFF. As DNA, the CDR3 is TGTGCCAGCAGCAGGGACAGGTACAATGAGCAGTTCTTC.

This clonotype was seen more than once but under ten times. V usage is TRBV28 and J usage is TRBJ2-3, with 10 bases lining up with TRBD2. Germline values: CDR1 MDHEN, CDR2 SYDVKM. The V gene end was trimmed by 5 bases and the J gene end by 3 bases; junction bases not matched to a gene: 5. This CDR3 spans 15 amino acids. The CDR3, as DNA: TGTGCCAGCAGTCTTAGCGGGAGGAGAACAGATACGCAGTATTTT. Protein product: CASSLSGRRTDTQYF.

The chain uses TRBV4-1 and TRBJ2-3, with TRBD2 matching 7 bases. The CDR3 runs to 16 residues. Germline CDR1 is MGHRA and CDR2 is YSYEKL. The J segment lost 0 bases and the V segment lost 6 bases, leaving 9 bases of the junction unmatched. This CDR3 is CASSLIAGTSTDTQYF. The CDR3 DNA reads as TGCGCCAGCAGTCTTATAGCGGGCACTAGCACAGATACGCAGTATTTT.

This clonotype was counted many times. The genes are TRBV11-2 and TRBJ2-1; D may be TRBD2 (6 bases). Germline lookup yields CDR1 SGHAT and CDR2 FQNNGV. This CDR3 has 14 amino acids. Trimming shortened V by 4 bases and J by 7 bases, and 14 bases separated the two germline ends. CDR3 sequence (DNA): TGTGCCAGCAGCTCACTAATTCGGGAGAATGAGCAGTTCTTC. Translating gives CASSSLIRENEQFF.

This clonotype occurred a few times. The chain uses TRBV7-2 and TRBJ2-3; a possible D gene is TRBD1 (6 bases). The CDR3 length is 17 residues. Trimming took off 3 bases at V and 2 bases at J, with 18 bases between the two ends. From germline, CDR1 is SGHTA and CDR2 FQGNSA. The CDR3: CASSLLGGGVATDTQYF. The CDR3 DNA reads as TGTGCCAGCAGCTTGCTTGGGGGCGGTGTAGCCACAGATACGCAGTATTTT. Based on the CDR3 plus reference TRBV7-2 and TRBJ2-3, the full variable domain is GAGVSQSPSNKVTEKGKDVELRCDPISGHTALYWYRQSLGQGLEFLIYFQGNSAPDKSGLPSDRFSAERTGGSVSTLTIQRTQQEDSAVYLCASSLLGGGVATDTQYFGPGTRLTVL.

The chain has TRBV29-1 and TRBJ1-3; D remains unclear. V lost 0 bases to trimming and J lost 2 bases, with 8 bases between them. The CDR3 consists of 14 residues. The germline V gene encodes CDR1 SQVTM and CDR2 ANQGSEA. In nucleotides, the CDR3 is TGCAGCGTTGAAGATGGGGTCACTGGAAACACCATATATTTT. Translating gives CSVEDGVTGNTIYF.

The J gene is TRBJ2-6, the V gene TRBV14, with D possibly being TRBD2 (6 bases). Looked up from germline, CDR1 is SGHDN and CDR2 is FVKESK. The CDR3 consists of 18 residues. The ends were cut back, 7 bases at V and 0 bases at J, with 19 bases in the middle. This CDR3 is CASITSSASYSGANVLTF. The DNA of the CDR3 is TGTGCCAGCATCACCTCTAGCGCCTCGTACTCTGGGGCCAACGTCCTGACTTTC.

This clonotype was seen a few times. The chain couples TRBV7-3 to TRBJ1-1; 10 nucleotides match TRBD1. The V segment lost 5 bases and the J segment 3 bases; nucleotides outside the gene matches: 3. CDR1 and CDR2 from the germline V gene are SGHTA and FQGTGA. The CDR3 sequence is 14 residues long. The CDR3 loop is CASSLGTGDTEAFF. CDR3 DNA sequence: TGTGCCAGCAGCCTAGGGACAGGGGACACTGAAGCTTTCTTT.

This clonotype was seen a handful of times. The rearrangement joins TRBV18 to TRBJ1-5; tentatively, D is TRBD1 (5 bases). CDR1 is KGHSH and CDR2 is LQKENI in the germline V gene. V lost 2 bases to trimming and J lost 10 bases, with 15 bases between them. The CDR3 extends over 14 amino acids. The CDR3: CASSPMDQGPPQHF. The CDR3 DNA is TGTGCCAGCTCACCAATGGACCAGGGACCCCCCCAGCATTTT. Complete variable domain (other parts from reference TRBV18 and TRBJ1-5): NAGVMQNPRHLVRRRGQEARLRCSPMKGHSHVYWYRQLPEEGLKFMVYLQKENIIDESGMPKERFSAEFPKEGPSILRIQQVVRGDSAAYFCASSPMDQGPPQHFGDGTRLSIL.

This clonotype was detected many times. This chain uses TRBV19 with TRBJ2-1; the match to TRBD2 covers 9 bases. CDR1 and CDR2 (germline): LNHDA, SQIVND (reference sequence). The junction had 6 bases not matched to a gene; V was cut back by 6 bases and J by 0 bases. CDR3 size: 16 residues. The chain's CDR3 is CASRRAGGYSYNEQFF. In DNA form, the CDR3 reads TGTGCCAGTAGACGAGCGGGAGGTTACTCCTACAATGAGCAGTTCTTC.

Many counts were recorded for this clonotype. The chain uses TRBV7-8 and TRBJ2-2; 10 bases align to TRBD2. From germline, CDR1 is SGHVS and CDR2 FQNEAQ. This CDR3 has 16 residues. The junction had 3 bases not matched to a gene; V was cut back by 4 bases and J by 1 base. This chain's CDR3 is CASSSRTSGNTGELFF. The CDR3 region has the DNA TGTGCCAGCAGCTCCCGGACTAGCGGGAACACCGGGGAGCTGTTTTTT.

The J gene is TRBJ1-1, the V gene TRBV7-9; D gene unclear. The germline V gene encodes CDR1 SEHNR and CDR2 FQNEAQ (reference sequence). Between the trimmed V and J ends, which lost 4 bases and 11 bases, there was a span of 11 bases. The CDR3 consists of 11 residues. Here the CDR3 reads CASSSGRGAFF. The CDR3 bases are TGTGCCAGCAGCTCGGGTCGGGGTGCTTTCTTT. Filled out from reference TRBV7-9 and TRBJ1-1, the complete variable domain reads DTGVSQNPRHKITKRGQNVTFRCDPISEHNRLYWYRQTLGQGPEFLTYFQNEAQLEKSRLLSDRFSAERPKGSFSTLEIQRTEQGDSAMYLCASSSGRGAFFGQGTRLTVV.

This clonotype has a count of ten or more. The chain carries TRBV5-1 and TRBJ1-1; perhaps TRBD1 as D (5 bases). The CDR3 is 15 amino acids. Deletions cut 5 bases from V and 3 bases from J, with 17 bases between. The germline V gene has CDR1 SGHRS and CDR2 YFSETQ. CDR3 bases: TGCGCCAGCAGAAAACGGCAGGGTAGGGACACTGAAGCTTTCTTT. It translates to CASRKRQGRDTEAFF.

This clonotype was observed many times. The chain couples TRBV2 to TRBJ1-1, with D hard to call. The CDR3 contains 11 residues. Trimming removed 9 bases from V and 7 bases from J, with 12 bases in between. Germline V gives CDR1 SNHLY, CDR2 FYNNEI. CDR3 sequence reads: CASRLGNEAFF. As DNA, the CDR3 is TGTGCCAGTCGTTTAGGGAATGAAGCTTTCTTT.

This clonotype was observed a handful of times. The rearrangement joins TRBV11-2 to TRBJ2-5, with D possibly matching TRBD2 (6 bases). Germline assignment: CDR1 SGHAT and CDR2 FQNNGV. Between the trimmed V and J ends, which lost 6 bases and 7 bases, there was a span of 15 bases. The CDR3 loop spans 13 amino acids. For the CDR3, the DNA is TGTGCCAGCAGTCTAGTGGAGGAGGGGACCCAGTACTTC. It codes for CASSLVEEGTQYF.

The sample holds many counts of this clonotype. The genes are TRBV6-5 and TRBJ2-1, with 9 bases that match TRBD2. The CDR3 extends over 16 amino acids. CDR1 MNHEY and CDR2 SVGAGI come from the germline V gene. The junction had 8 bases not matched to a gene; V was cut back by 6 bases and J by 2 bases. The CDR3 spells CASSRFSGSPYNEQFF. The CDR3 nucleotides read TGTGCCAGCAGCCGCTTTAGCGGGAGCCCCTACAATGAGCAGTTCTTC.

This clonotype has a handful of counts. This rearrangement joins TRBV30 to TRBJ1-1; TRBD1 might be the D (6 bases). This CDR3 has 13 residues. Germline V gives CDR1 GTSNPN, CDR2 SVGIG (reference sequence). V was clipped by 3 bases and J by 11 bases, with 19 bases between them. This CDR3 reads CAWRKIRWGGAFF. The CDR3, as DNA: TGTGCCTGGAGGAAAATAAGATGGGGGGGCGCTTTCTTT. The whole variable domain, filled in from reference TRBV30 and TRBJ1-1, reads SQTIHQWPATLVQPVGSPLSLECTVEGTSNPNLYWYRQAAGRGLQLLFYSVGIGQISSEVPQNLSASRPQDRQFILSSKKLLLSDSGFYLCAWRKIRWGGAFFGQGTRLTVV.

The gene calls are TRBV3-1 and TRBJ2-7; 11 nucleotides agree with TRBD2. The CDR3 sequence is 17 residues long. V lost 3 bases, J lost 2 bases, and 9 bases stayed unmatched. In germline, CDR1 is LGHDT, CDR2 YNNKEL (reference sequence). CDR3: CASSQEKLAGVPYEQYF. Written as DNA, the CDR3 is TGTGCCAGCAGCCAGGAAAAACTAGCGGGAGTCCCCTACGAGCAGTACTTC.

J is TRBJ2-2 and V is TRBV6-2 or TRBV6-3, with 11 positions matching TRBD2. There are 16 residues in the CDR3. CDR1 and CDR2 (germline): MNHEY, SVGEGT. After removal of 9 bases from V and 5 bases from J, the junction contained 11 bases not matched to a gene. CDR3 region: CASSYDLAGGTGELFF. The CDR3, as DNA: TGTGCCAGTTCGTATGATCTAGCGGGAGGAACCGGGGAGCTGTTTTTT.

This clonotype has only a few counts. The J gene is TRBJ2-5, the V gene TRBV29-1; 8 bases fit TRBD1. The trim removed 7 bases at V and 5 bases at J, leaving 6 bases unmatched. Germline CDR1 and CDR2: SQVTM and ANQGSEA. This CDR3 contains 12 residues. The chain's CDR3 is CSALTGAETQYF. CDR3 coding DNA: TGCAGCGCTTTGACAGGGGCCGAGACCCAGTACTTC.

The chain employs TRBV7-2 and TRBJ1-2; TRBD1 might be the D (6 bases). CDR1 is SGHTA and CDR2 is FQGNSA in the germline V gene. The CDR3 sequence is 14 residues long. With 7 bases removed from V and 7 bases from J, the gap between germline ends came to 19 bases. The CDR3 spells CASTLSRGQGGYTF. The DNA for the CDR3 is TGTGCCAGCACCCTGTCGCGGGGGCAAGGTGGCTACACCTTC. Full variable domain (remainder filled in from reference TRBV7-2 and TRBJ1-2): GAGVSQSPSNKVTEKGKDVELRCDPISGHTALYWYRQSLGQGLEFLIYFQGNSAPDKSGLPSDRFSAERTGGSVSTLTIQRTQQEDSAVYLCASTLSRGQGGYTFGSGTRLTVV.

This clonotype has ten or more counts. The V call is TRBV27, the J call TRBJ2-5, with D unresolved. Germline lookup yields CDR1 MNHEY and CDR2 SMNVEV (reference sequence). The CDR3 has 15 residues. The germline V and J ends were trimmed by 3 bases and 4 bases, with 15 bases remaining between them. In DNA, the CDR3 is TGTGCCAGCAGTTTGATTGGGCTCGCAGCAGAGACCCAGTACTTC. Protein sequence: CASSLIGLAAETQYF.